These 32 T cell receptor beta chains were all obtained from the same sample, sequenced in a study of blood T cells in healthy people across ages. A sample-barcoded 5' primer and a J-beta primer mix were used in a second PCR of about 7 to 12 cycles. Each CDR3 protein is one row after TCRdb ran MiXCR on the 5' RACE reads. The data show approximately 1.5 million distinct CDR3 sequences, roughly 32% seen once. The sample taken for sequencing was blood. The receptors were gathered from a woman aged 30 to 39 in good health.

This CDR3 reads CASSQDPSMGAGIQETQYF. DNA of the CDR3: TGTGCCAGCAGCCAAGATCCAAGTATGGGAGCGGGGATTCAAGAGACCCAGTACTTC. The chain employs TRBV3-1 and TRBJ2-5, with 7 bases identical to TRBD2. Germline V gives CDR1 LGHDT, CDR2 YNNKEL (reference sequence). This CDR3 is 19 amino acids long. The V gene end was trimmed by 0 bases and the J gene end by 2 bases; junction bases not matched to a gene: 15.

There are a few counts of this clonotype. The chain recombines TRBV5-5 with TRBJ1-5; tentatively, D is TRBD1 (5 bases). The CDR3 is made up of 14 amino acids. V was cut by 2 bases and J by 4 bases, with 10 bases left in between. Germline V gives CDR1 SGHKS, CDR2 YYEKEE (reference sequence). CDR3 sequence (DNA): TGTGCCAGCAGCTTTAGTACAGGAAATCAGCCCCAGCATTTT. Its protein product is CASSFSTGNQPQHF. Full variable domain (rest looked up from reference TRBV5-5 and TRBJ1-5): DAGVTQSPTHLIKTRGQQVTLRCSPISGHKSVSWYQQVLGQGPQFIFQYYEKEERGRGNFPDRFSARQFPNYSSELNVNALLLGDSALYLCASSFSTGNQPQHFGDGTRLSIL.

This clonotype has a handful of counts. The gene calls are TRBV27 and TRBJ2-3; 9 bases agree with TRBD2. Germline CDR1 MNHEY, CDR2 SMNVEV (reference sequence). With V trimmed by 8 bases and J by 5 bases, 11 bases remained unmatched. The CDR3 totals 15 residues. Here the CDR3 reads CASRSGLAPGDTQYF. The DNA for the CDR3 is TGTGCCAGCCGTTCGGGACTAGCTCCTGGAGATACGCAGTATTTT.

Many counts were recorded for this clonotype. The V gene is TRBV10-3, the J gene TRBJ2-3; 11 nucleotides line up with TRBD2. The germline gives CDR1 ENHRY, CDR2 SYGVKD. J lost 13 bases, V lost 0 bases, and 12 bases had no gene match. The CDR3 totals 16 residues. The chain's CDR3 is CAISESIPGLAAQEYF. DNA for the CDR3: TGTGCCATCAGTGAGTCGATTCCGGGACTAGCGGCCCAGGAGTATTTT.

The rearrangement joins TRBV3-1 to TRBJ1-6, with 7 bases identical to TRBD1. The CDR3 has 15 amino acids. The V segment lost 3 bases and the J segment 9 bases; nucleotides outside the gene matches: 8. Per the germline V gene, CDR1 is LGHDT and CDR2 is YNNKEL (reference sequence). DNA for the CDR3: TGTGCCAGCAGCCAGGTTTTAGGGGGCTTTTCACCCCTCCACTTT. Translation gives CASSQVLGGFSPLHF.

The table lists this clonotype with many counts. The CDR3 DNA reads TGCAGCGTTGCGGACAGGGGAAATCAGCCCCAGCATTTT. It yields the protein CSVADRGNQPQHF. This rearrangement joins TRBV29-1 to TRBJ1-5; 9 nucleotides line up with TRBD1. Germline assignment: CDR1 SQVTM and CDR2 ANQGSEA. The CDR3 has 13 residues. V dropped 4 bases and J dropped 4; count of bases not matched to a gene: 2.

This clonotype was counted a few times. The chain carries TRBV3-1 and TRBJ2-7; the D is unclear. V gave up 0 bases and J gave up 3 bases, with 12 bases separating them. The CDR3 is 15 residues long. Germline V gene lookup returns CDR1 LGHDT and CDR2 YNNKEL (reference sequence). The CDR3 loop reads CASSQDLRRIYEQYF. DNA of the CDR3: TGTGCCAGCAGCCAAGATCTTCGACGGATCTACGAGCAGTACTTC.

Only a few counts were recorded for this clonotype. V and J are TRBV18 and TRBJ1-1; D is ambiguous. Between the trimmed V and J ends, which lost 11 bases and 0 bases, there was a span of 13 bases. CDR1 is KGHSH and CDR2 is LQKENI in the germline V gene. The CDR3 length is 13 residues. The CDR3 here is CASTMAMNTEAFF. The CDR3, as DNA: TGTGCCTCGACCATGGCGATGAACACTGAAGCTTTCTTT.

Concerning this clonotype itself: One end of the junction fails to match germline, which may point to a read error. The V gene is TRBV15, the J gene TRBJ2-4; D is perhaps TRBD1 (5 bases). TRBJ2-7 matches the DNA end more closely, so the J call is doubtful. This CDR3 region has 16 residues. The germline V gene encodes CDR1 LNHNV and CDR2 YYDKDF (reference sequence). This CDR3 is CANSSYPQVLPGEQYF. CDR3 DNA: TGTGCCAACAGCAGCTACCCACAGGTCCTCCCTGGCGAGCAGTACTTC.

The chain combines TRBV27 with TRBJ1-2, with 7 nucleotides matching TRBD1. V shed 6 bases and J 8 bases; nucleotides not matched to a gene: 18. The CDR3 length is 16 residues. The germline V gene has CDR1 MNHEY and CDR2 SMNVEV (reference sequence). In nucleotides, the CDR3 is TGTGCCAGCAGCACCCACCTCGACAGGGCTATCGGCGGCTACACCTTC. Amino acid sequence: CASSTHLDRAIGGYTF.

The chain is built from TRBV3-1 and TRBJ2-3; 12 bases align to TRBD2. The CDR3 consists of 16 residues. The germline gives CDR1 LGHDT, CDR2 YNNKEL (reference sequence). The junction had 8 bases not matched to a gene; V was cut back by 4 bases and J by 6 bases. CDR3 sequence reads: CASSLWTSGVTDTQYF. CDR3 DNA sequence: TGTGCCAGCAGCCTTTGGACTAGCGGGGTAACCGATACGCAGTATTTT.

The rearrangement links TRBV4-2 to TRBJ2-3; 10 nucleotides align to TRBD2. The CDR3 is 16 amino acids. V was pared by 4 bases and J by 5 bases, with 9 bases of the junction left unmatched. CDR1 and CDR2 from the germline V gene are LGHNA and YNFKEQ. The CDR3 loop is CASSRTTIAGGDTQYF. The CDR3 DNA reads TGTGCCAGCAGCCGAACCACGATAGCGGGAGGAGATACGCAGTATTTT.

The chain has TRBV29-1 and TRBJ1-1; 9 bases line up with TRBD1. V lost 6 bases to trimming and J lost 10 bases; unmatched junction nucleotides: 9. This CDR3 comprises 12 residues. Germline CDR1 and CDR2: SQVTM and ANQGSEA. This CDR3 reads CSVPGQGIGAFF. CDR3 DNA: TGCAGCGTACCGGGACAGGGTATTGGAGCTTTCTTT.

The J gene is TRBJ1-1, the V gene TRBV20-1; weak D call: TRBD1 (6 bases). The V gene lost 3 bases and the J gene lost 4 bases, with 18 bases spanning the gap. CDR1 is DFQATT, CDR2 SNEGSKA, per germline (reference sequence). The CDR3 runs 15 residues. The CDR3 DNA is TGCAGTGCTAGTATTGTGGGGGCGCGGGGCACTGAAGCTTTCTTT. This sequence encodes CSASIVGARGTEAFF.

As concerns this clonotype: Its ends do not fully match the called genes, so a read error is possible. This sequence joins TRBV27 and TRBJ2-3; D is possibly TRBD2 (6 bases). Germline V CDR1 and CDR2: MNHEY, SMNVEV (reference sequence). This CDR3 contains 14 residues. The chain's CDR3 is CTSSLWGEADTQYF. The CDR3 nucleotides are TGTACCAGCAGTTTGTGGGGGGAGGCAGATACGCAGTATTTT.

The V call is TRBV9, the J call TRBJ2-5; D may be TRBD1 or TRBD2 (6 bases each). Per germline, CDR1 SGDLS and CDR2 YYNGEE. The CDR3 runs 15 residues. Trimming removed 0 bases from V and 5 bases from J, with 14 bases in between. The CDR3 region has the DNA TGTGCCAGCAGCGTAGATTGGGGGGCGGGGGAGACCCAGTACTTC. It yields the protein CASSVDWGAGETQYF.

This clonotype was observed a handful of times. CDR3 protein: CASSLRGPGGYTF. As DNA, the CDR3 is TGTGCCAGCAGCTTGCGGGGGCCGGGCGGCTACACCTTC. The V call is TRBV5-6, the J call TRBJ1-2, with D possibly being TRBD1 (6 bases). CDR1 is SGHDT and CDR2 is YYEEEE in the germline V gene. V shed 1 base and J shed 8 bases, with 12 bases lying between them. The CDR3 totals 13 residues.

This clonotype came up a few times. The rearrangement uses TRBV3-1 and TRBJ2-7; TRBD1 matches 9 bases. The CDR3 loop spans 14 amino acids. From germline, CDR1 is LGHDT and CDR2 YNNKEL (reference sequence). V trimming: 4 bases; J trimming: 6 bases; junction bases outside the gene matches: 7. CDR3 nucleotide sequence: TGTGCCAGCAGCCTTACAGGGGGCGTCTTCGAGCAGTACTTC. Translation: CASSLTGGVFEQYF.

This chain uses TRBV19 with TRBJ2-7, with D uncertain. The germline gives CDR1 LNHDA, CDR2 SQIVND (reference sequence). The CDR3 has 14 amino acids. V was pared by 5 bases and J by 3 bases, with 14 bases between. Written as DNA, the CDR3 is TGTGCCAGTAGTGCTTTGTTAGGCTACTACGAGCAGTACTTC. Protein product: CASSALLGYYEQYF.

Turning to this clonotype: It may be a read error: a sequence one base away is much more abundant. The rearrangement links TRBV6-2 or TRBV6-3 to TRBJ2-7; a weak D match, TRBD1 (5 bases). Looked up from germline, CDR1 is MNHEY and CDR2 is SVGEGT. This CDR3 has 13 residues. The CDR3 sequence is CACSYGRAYEQYF. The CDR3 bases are TGTGCCTGCAGTTACGGCAGGGCCTACGAGCAGTACTTC.

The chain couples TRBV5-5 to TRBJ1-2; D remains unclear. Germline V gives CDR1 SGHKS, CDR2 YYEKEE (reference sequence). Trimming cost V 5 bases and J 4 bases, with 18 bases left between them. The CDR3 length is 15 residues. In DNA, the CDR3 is TGTGCCAGCAGTTTGAGTGCAGGCACGATCTATGGCTACACCTTC. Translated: CASSLSAGTIYGYTF.

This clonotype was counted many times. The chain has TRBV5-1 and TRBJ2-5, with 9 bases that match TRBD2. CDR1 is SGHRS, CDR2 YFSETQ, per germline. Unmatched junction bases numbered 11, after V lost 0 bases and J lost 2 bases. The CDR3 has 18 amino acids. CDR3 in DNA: TGCGCCAGCAGCTTGGCCTCTCGAAGCGGGGGGCCTCAAGAGACCCAGTACTTC. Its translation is CASSLASRSGGPQETQYF.

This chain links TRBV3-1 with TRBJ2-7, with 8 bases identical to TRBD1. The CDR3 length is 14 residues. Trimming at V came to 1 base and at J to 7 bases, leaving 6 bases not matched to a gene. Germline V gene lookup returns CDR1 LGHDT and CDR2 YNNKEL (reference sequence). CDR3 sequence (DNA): TGTGCCAGCAGCCAAGGGGACAGGCTCGGGGAGCAGTACTTC. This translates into CASSQGDRLGEQYF.

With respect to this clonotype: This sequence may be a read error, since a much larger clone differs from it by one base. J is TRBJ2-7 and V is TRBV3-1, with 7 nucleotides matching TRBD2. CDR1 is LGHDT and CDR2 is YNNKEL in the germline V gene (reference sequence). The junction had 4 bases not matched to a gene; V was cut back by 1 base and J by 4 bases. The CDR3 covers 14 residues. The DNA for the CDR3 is TGTGCCAGCAGCCAAGCGAGCGGGATTTACGAGCAGTACTTC. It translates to CASSQASGIYEQYF.

CDR3 DNA sequence: TGTGCCATCAGTGAGAGCTTTCAGGGGGCGGAAAAACTGTTTTTT. It translates to CAISESFQGAEKLFF. The chain is built from TRBV10-3 and TRBJ1-4, with 8 bases that match TRBD1. V lost 2 bases, J lost 8 bases, and 7 bases stayed unmatched. The CDR3 is made up of 15 amino acids. CDR1 is ENHRY and CDR2 is SYGVKD in the germline V gene.

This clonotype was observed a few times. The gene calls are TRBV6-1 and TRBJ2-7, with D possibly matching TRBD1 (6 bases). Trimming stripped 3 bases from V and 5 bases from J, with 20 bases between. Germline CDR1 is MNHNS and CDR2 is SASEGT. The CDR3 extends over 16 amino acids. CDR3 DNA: TGTGCCAGCAGTGAGGGGACATGGAACATCGGCCACGAGCAGTACTTC. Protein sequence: CASSEGTWNIGHEQYF.

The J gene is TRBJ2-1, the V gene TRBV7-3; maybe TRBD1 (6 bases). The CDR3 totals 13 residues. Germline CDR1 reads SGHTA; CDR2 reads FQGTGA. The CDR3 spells CGTPDSSYNEQFF. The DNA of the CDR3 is TGTGGGACGCCGGACAGTTCCTACAATGAGCAGTTCTTC.

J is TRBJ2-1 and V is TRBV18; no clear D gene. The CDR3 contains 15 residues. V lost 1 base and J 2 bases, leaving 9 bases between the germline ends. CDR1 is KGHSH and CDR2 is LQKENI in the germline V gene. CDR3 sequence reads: CASSPQVTTYNEQFF. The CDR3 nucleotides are TGTGCCAGCTCACCACAGGTAACCACCTACAATGAGCAGTTCTTC.

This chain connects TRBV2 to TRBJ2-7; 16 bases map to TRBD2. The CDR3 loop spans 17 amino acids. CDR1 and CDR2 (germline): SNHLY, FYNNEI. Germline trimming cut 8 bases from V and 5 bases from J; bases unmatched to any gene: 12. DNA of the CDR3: TGTGCCAGCTTCTCGTCGGGACTAGCGGGAGGGCCAGACGAGCAGTACTTC. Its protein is CASFSSGLAGGPDEQYF.

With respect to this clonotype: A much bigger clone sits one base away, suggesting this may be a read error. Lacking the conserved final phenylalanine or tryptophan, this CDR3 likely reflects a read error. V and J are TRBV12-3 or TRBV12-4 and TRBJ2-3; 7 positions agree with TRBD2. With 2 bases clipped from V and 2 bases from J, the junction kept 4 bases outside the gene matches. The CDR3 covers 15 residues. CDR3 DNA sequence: TGTGCCAGCAGTTTACGCGGGAGTAACACAGATACGCAGTATTCT. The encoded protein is CASSLRGSNTDTQYS.

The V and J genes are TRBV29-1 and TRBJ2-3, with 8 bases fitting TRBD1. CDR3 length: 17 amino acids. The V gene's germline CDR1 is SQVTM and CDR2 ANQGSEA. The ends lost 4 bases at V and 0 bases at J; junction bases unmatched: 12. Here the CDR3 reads CSVATGGRAESTDTQYF. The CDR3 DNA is TGCAGCGTTGCAACAGGGGGGCGAGCGGAGAGCACAGATACGCAGTATTTT.

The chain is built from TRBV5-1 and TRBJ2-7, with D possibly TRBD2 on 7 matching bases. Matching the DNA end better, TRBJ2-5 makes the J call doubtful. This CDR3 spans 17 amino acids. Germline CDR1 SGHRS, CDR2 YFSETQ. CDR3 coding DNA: TGCGCCAGCAGCTTGTGGGCAGGGGAGGGTTTGGAAGAGACCCAGTACTTC. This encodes CASSLWAGEGLEETQYF.